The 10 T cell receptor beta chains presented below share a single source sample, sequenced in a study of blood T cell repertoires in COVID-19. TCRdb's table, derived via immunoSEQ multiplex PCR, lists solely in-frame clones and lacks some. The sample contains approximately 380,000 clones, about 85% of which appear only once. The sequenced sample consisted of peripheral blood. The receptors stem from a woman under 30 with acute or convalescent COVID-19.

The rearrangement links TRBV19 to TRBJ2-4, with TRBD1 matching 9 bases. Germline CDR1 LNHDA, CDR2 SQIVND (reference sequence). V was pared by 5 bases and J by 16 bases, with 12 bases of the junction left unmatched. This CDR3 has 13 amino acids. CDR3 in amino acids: CASSGTTGQGLYF. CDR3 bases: TGTGCCAGTAGTGGGACCACGGGACAGGGACTTTACTTC.

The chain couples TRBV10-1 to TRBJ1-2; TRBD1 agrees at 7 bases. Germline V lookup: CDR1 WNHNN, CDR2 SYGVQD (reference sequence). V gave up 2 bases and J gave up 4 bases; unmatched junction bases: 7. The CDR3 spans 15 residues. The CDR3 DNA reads TGCGCCAGCAGTGAGCGGACAGGCGATTCCTATGGCTACACCTTC. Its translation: CASSERTGDSYGYTF.

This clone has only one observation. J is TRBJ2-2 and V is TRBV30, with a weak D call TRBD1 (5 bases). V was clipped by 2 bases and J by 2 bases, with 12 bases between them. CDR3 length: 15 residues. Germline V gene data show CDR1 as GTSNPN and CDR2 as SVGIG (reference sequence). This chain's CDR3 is CAWSRQNLNTGELFF. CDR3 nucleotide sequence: TGTGCCTGGAGTAGACAGAACCTTAACACCGGGGAGCTGTTTTTT.

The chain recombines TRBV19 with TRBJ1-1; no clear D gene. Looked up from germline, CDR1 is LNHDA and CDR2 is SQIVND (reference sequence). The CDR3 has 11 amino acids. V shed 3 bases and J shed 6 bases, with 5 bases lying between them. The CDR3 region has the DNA TGTGCCAGTAGTATGGCAGCTGAAGCTTTCTTT. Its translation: CASSMAAEAFF.

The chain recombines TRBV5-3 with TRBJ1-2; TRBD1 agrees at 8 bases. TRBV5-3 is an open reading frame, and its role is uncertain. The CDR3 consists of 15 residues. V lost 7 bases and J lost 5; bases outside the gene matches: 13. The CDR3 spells CARQRAGQGRYGYTF. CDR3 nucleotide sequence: TGTGCCAGACAACGGGCCGGACAGGGAAGATATGGCTACACCTTC.

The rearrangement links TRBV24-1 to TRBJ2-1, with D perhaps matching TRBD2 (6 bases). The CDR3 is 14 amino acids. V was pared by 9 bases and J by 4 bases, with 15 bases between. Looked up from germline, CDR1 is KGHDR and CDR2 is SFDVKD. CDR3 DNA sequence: TGTGCCACCGCGGGGCAGGGAGCTTACAATGAGCAGTTCTTC. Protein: CATAGQGAYNEQFF.

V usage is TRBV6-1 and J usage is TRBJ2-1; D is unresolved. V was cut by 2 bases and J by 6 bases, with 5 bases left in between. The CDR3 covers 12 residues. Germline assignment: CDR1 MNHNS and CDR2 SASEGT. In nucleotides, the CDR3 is TGTGCCAGCAGTGAACTATTCAATGAGCAGTTCTTC. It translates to CASSELFNEQFF.

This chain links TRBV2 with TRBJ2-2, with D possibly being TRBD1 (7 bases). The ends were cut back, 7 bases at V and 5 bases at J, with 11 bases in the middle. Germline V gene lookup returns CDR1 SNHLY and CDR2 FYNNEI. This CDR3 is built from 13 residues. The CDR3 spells CASTSGGTGELFF. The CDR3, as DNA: TGTGCCAGCACCTCAGGGGGGACCGGGGAGCTGTTTTTT.

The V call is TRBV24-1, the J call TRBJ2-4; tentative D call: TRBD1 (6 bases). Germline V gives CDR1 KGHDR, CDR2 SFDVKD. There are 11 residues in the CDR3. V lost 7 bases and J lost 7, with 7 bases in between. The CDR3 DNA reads TGTGCCACCAGGAGGGGGAACATTCAGTACTTC. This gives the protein CATRRGNIQYF.

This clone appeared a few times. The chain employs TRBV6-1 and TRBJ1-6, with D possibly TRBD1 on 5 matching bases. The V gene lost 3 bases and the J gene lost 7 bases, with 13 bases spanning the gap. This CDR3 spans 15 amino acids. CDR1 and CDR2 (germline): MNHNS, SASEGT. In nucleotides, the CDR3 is TGTGCCAGCAGTGACAGGGAAAGGACAAATTCACCCCTCCACTTT. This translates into CASSDRERTNSPLHF.